This T cell receptor (beta chain) is from a study of blood T cell repertoires in COVID-19. Study context: Sample material is recorded as cDNA or gDNA derived from T cells, B-cell-depleted T cells, or PBMCs.

The germline V gene has CDR1 KGHSH and CDR2 LQKENI. Trimming cost V 2 bases and J 8 bases, with 13 bases left between them. The CDR3 is made up of 14 amino acids. Study processing details: Scientists estimated how many nucleated cells there were by amplifying reference gene primers. Clones were read by immunoSEQ multiplex PCR, and TCRdb kept only the in-frame ones, dropping some. V and J calls and clone size are given by that table; D and trimming were obtained from the DNA. The table has approximately 97,000 clones, roughly 92% seen once. This chain connects TRBV18 to TRBJ1-5, with D perhaps matching TRBD1 (5 bases). This TCR was recovered from a woman aged 50 to 65 with COVID-19, enrolled during active disease. Sequenced material: peripheral blood. For the CDR3, the DNA is TGTGCCAGCTCACCAAAGCATTTAGGGGAGCCCCAGCATTTT. It yields the protein CASSPKHLGEPQHF. The whole variable domain, remainder taken from reference TRBV18 and TRBJ1-5, is NAGVMQNPRHLVRRRGQEARLRCSPMKGHSHVYWYRQLPEEGLKFMVYLQKENIIDESGMPKERFSAEFPKEGPSILRIQQVVRGDSAAYFCASSPKHLGEPQHFGDGTRLSIL.